The 27 T cell receptor beta chains in this list originate from one sample, sequenced in a study of T cells after yellow fever vaccination. TCRdb re-derived calls from the 5' RACE reads in MiXCR, one entry per CDR3 protein. The profile shows 42,000 or so distinct CDR3 sequences, roughly 7% of them singletons. The sequencing used CD8+ T cells not binding an NS4B(214-222) dextramer, sorted from PBMCs, collected 45 days after the yellow fever booster vaccination. These receptors all stem from a man aged 30 to 39 who received the YFV17D yellow fever vaccine.

This clonotype was seen at least ten times. The V gene is TRBV7-9, the J gene TRBJ2-1; 11 nucleotides line up with TRBD2. Germline CDR1 and CDR2: SEHNR and FQNEAQ (reference sequence). The CDR3 consists of 11 residues. The CDR3 sequence is CVTSGSNEQFF. Written as DNA, the CDR3 is TGTGTTACTAGCGGGAGCAATGAGCAGTTCTTC. Full variable domain (missing parts from reference TRBV7-9 and TRBJ2-1): DTGVSQNPRHKITKRGQNVTFRCDPISEHNRLYWYRQTLGQGPEFLTYFQNEAQLEKSRLLSDRFSAERPKGSFSTLEIQRTEQGDSAMYLCVTSGSNEQFFGPGTRLTVL.

Many counts were recorded for this clonotype. The rearrangement links TRBV4-3 to TRBJ1-2, with 8 bases identical to TRBD1. The junction had 1 base not matched to a gene; V was cut back by 4 bases and J by 6 bases. The CDR3 covers 12 residues. CDR1 is LGHNA, CDR2 YSLEER, per germline. In DNA, the CDR3 is TGCGCCAGCAGCCCAGGGGGCCATGGCTACACCTTC. Translation gives CASSPGGHGYTF.

This clonotype appeared many times. CDR3 nucleotide sequence: TGCAGTGCTAGAGAGTCTAGCGACTACGAGCAGTACTTC. Protein sequence: CSARESSDYEQYF. V usage is TRBV20-1 and J usage is TRBJ2-7; D perhaps matches TRBD2 (6 bases). The V end lost 0 bases, the J end lost 3 bases, and 9 bases lay between the germline ends. The CDR3 spans 13 residues. Germline CDR1 is DFQATT and CDR2 is SNEGSKA (reference sequence).

In the case of this clonotype: A much larger clone is a single base away; this may be a read error. The genes are TRBV15 and TRBJ2-5; 8 bases are a match to TRBD2. V lost 11 bases, J lost 2 bases, and 7 bases stayed unmatched. Germline V gene lookup returns CDR1 LNHNV and CDR2 YYDKDF (reference sequence). This CDR3 spans 13 amino acids. The CDR3 spells CASCLAGQETQYF. The CDR3 coding sequence is TGTGCCTCGTGTTTAGCGGGGCAAGAGACCCAGTACTTC.

This clonotype appeared many times. The rearrangement links TRBV29-1 to TRBJ2-7; TRBD1 matches 7 bases. J was trimmed by 5 bases and V by 7 bases; bases with no gene match: 14. Per the germline V gene, CDR1 is SQVTM and CDR2 is ANQGSEA. The CDR3 is 14 amino acids. The CDR3 region has the DNA TGCAGCGCCACTCAGGGGGATTCTCCTAACGAGCAGTACTTC. The encoded protein is CSATQGDSPNEQYF.

This clonotype showed up many times. This chain connects TRBV20-1 to TRBJ2-5; TRBD2 agrees at 13 bases. The CDR3 is made up of 16 amino acids. Looked up from germline, CDR1 is DFQATT and CDR2 is SNEGSKA (reference sequence). Unmatched junction bases numbered 10, after V lost 5 bases and J lost 4 bases. The CDR3 is CSAPGLAGVLGETQYF. CDR3 sequence (DNA): TGCAGTGCTCCCGGACTAGCGGGAGTGTTGGGAGAGACCCAGTACTTC.

This clonotype was seen many times. This sequence joins TRBV7-9 and TRBJ2-3, with TRBD2 matching 11 bases. CDR3 length: 15 amino acids. After removal of 5 bases from V and 4 bases from J, the junction contained 5 bases not matched to a gene. The germline CDR1 and CDR2 sequences are SEHNR and FQNEAQ (reference sequence). CDR3 residues: CASSRLAGGPDTQYF. DNA of the CDR3: TGTGCCAGCAGCCGATTAGCGGGAGGGCCAGATACGCAGTATTTT.

This clonotype appeared many times. The chain links TRBV12-3 or TRBV12-4 to TRBJ2-2; perhaps TRBD2 as D (6 bases). Trimming pared 5 bases from V and 1 base from J, leaving 8 bases between. The CDR3 has 14 residues. In nucleotides, the CDR3 is TGTGCCAGCAGTACGGGAGAGAACACCGGGGAGCTGTTTTTT. It codes for CASSTGENTGELFF.

Ten or more counts support this clonotype. V and J are TRBV24-1 and TRBJ2-2, with 8 bases that match TRBD1. After removal of 4 bases from V and 0 bases from J, the junction contained 3 bases not matched to a gene. Per the germline V gene, CDR1 is KGHDR and CDR2 is SFDVKD. CDR3 size: 16 residues. The CDR3 coding sequence is TGTGCCACCAGTGACACGGACAGGGCGAACACCGGGGAGCTGTTTTTT. Translating it yields CATSDTDRANTGELFF.

The V call is TRBV2, the J call TRBJ2-3; D might be TRBD2 (6 bases). Germline-derived CDR1 and CDR2 are SNHLY and FYNNEI. CDR3 length equals 15 residues. V was clipped by 6 bases and J by 2 bases, with 15 bases between them. CDR3 sequence (DNA): TGTGCCAGCAGACTTACTAGCTCCCCCACAGATACGCAGTATTTT. As protein: CASRLTSSPTDTQYF.

This clonotype came up a few times. The chain carries TRBV6-5 and TRBJ2-5; D is undetermined. The CDR3 length is 16 residues. V gave up 2 bases and J gave up 5 bases, with 18 bases separating them. Germline CDR1 MNHEY, CDR2 SVGAGI. CDR3 sequence: CASSYTTPLEDETQYF. CDR3 DNA sequence: TGTGCCAGCAGTTACACCACTCCGCTCGAAGACGAGACCCAGTACTTC.

The genes are TRBV5-8 and TRBJ2-7; unclear D gene. The V gene's germline CDR1 is SGHTS and CDR2 YDEGEE. V lost 9 bases, J lost 6 bases, and 19 bases lay in between. This CDR3 region has 13 residues. This CDR3 reads CAMGPGVLCEQYF. DNA of the CDR3: TGTGCCATGGGCCCTGGGGTCCTCTGCGAGCAGTACTTC.

This clonotype was observed many times. The chain uses TRBV19 and TRBJ2-5; 12 nucleotides line up with TRBD1. The CDR3 is 19 residues long. Trimming removed 6 bases from V and 0 bases from J; junction bases left unmatched: 14. CDR1 is LNHDA and CDR2 is SQIVND in the germline V gene (reference sequence). CDR3 loop: CASRRWGTGGEGDQETQYF. The CDR3, as DNA: TGTGCCAGTAGAAGGTGGGGGACAGGGGGCGAGGGGGACCAAGAGACCCAGTACTTC.

This clonotype was counted many times. The chain recombines TRBV3-1 with TRBJ2-2; no reliable D call. The germline V gene encodes CDR1 LGHDT and CDR2 YNNKEL (reference sequence). V shed 11 bases and J shed 9 bases, with 4 bases lying between them. The CDR3 is 8 residues long. The DNA of the CDR3 is TGTGCCCCCAGGGAGCTGTTTTTT. As protein: CAPRELFF. Using reference TRBV3-1 and TRBJ2-2 for the parts outside the CDR3, the full variable domain is DTAVSQTPKYLVTQMGNDKSIKCEQNLGHDTMYWYKQDSKKFLKIMFSYNNKELIINETVPNRFSPKSPDKAHLNLHINSLELGDSAVYFCAPRELFFGEGSRLTVL.

This chain uses TRBV7-2 with TRBJ2-7; D remains ambiguous. Trimming removed 5 bases at V and 3 bases at J, with 11 bases between. CDR1 is SGHTA and CDR2 is FQGNSA in the germline V gene. This CDR3 has 13 amino acids. The CDR3 protein is CASSQWTLYEQYF. CDR3 nucleotide sequence: TGTGCCAGCAGCCAATGGACCCTCTACGAGCAGTACTTC.

Ten or more counts support this clonotype. The V call is TRBV6-5, the J call TRBJ2-7, with 8 nucleotides matching TRBD1. V lost 4 bases and J lost 4; bases outside the gene matches: 6. This CDR3 has 14 amino acids. Germline assignment: CDR1 MNHEY and CDR2 SVGAGI. CDR3 residues: CASSSDRAAYEQYF. CDR3 nucleotides: TGTGCCAGCAGTTCGGACAGGGCGGCTTACGAGCAGTACTTC.

This clonotype was observed many times. The J gene is TRBJ2-7, the V gene TRBV20-1; weak D call: TRBD2 (7 bases). The CDR3 has 12 residues. Germline V CDR1 and CDR2: DFQATT, SNEGSKA (reference sequence). Trimming removed 6 bases at V and 5 bases at J, with 14 bases between. CDR3 protein: CSAPAGADEQYF. The CDR3, as DNA: TGCAGTGCCCCGGCGGGGGCTGACGAGCAGTACTTC.

This clonotype was picked up many times. V is TRBV3-1 and J is TRBJ2-7; TRBD1 might be the D (6 bases). The CDR3 sequence is 16 residues long. Germline-derived CDR1 and CDR2 are LGHDT and YNNKEL (reference sequence). V was clipped by 1 base and J by 3 bases, with 16 bases between them. The CDR3 bases are TGTGCCAGCAGCCAAGCCACCCAGGGGCGCTACTACGAGCAGTACTTC. It codes for CASSQATQGRYYEQYF.

This clonotype appeared a few times. The chain joins TRBV7-3 to TRBJ2-3; 7 positions agree with TRBD2. The CDR3 consists of 16 residues. CDR1 is SGHTA and CDR2 is FQGTGA in the germline V gene. V was clipped by 1 base and J by 1 base; unmatched bases: 5. The CDR3: CASSLSGGGGTDTQYF. In DNA form, the CDR3 reads TGTGCCAGCAGCTTAAGTGGGGGGGGAGGCACAGATACGCAGTATTTT.

This clonotype was picked up many times. V and J are TRBV25-1 and TRBJ2-1; 7 bases map to TRBD2. The CDR3 has 15 residues. Germline V gene data show CDR1 as MGHDK and CDR2 as SYGVNS. V was pared by 6 bases and J by 4 bases, with 9 bases of the junction left unmatched. CDR3 DNA: TGTGCCAGCAGCCCCGGACTAGTAACGTACAATGAGCAGTTCTTC. This codes for CASSPGLVTYNEQFF.

This clonotype was counted many times. CDR3 sequence (DNA): TGTGCCACCAGCAGGGGGTTTTCAGCGTTTGGCTATGGCTACACCTTC. Translated: CATSRGFSAFGYGYTF. This chain joins TRBV15 and TRBJ1-2; no clear D gene. This CDR3 comprises 16 residues. V was clipped by 3 bases and J by 4 bases, with 18 bases between them. Germline CDR1 LNHNV, CDR2 YYDKDF (reference sequence).

This clonotype was detected many times. The chain combines TRBV12-3 or TRBV12-4 with TRBJ2-1; TRBD1 matches at 9 bases. Trimming at V came to 7 bases and at J to 8 bases, leaving 18 bases not matched to a gene. This CDR3 is built from 17 residues. CDR3 nucleotides: TGTGCCAGCAATATTTTGGGGGGACAGGGACTTAGCGATGAGCAGTTCTTC. Its protein is CASNILGGQGLSDEQFF.

This clonotype has a count of ten or more. This chain uses TRBV5-6 with TRBJ2-7; the match to TRBD2 covers 10 bases. This CDR3 contains 16 residues. V was clipped by 1 base and J by 4 bases; unmatched bases: 8. In germline, CDR1 is SGHDT, CDR2 YYEEEE. The CDR3 nucleotides read TGTGCCAGCAGCTTGCGGCTAGCGGGAGTTGGATACGAGCAGTACTTC. This encodes CASSLRLAGVGYEQYF. Full variable domain (remainder filled in from reference TRBV5-6 and TRBJ2-7): DAGVTQSPTHLIKTRGQQVTLRCSPKSGHDTVSWYQQALGQGPQFIFQYYEEEERQRGNFPDRFSGHQFPNYSSELNVNALLLGDSALYLCASSLRLAGVGYEQYFGPGTRLTVT.

This clonotype has more than one count but fewer than ten. The J gene is TRBJ2-5, the V gene TRBV20-1; 10 positions match TRBD2. Per the germline V gene, CDR1 is DFQATT and CDR2 is SNEGSKA (reference sequence). V was pared by 6 bases and J by 1 base, with 2 bases of the junction left unmatched. There are 13 residues in the CDR3. CDR3 DNA: TGCAGTGCGAGGACTAGCGGCCAAGAGACCCAGTACTTC. Amino acids: CSARTSGQETQYF.

This clonotype was counted many times. The chain employs TRBV6-5 and TRBJ2-1; 8 bases are shared with TRBD2. Germline trimming cut 8 bases from V and 5 bases from J; bases unmatched to any gene: 14. CDR3 length equals 16 residues. Germline V gene data show CDR1 as MNHEY and CDR2 as SVGAGI. The chain's CDR3 is CASPTGGFLGNNEQFF. CDR3 DNA: TGTGCCAGCCCCACGGGAGGGTTCCTGGGGAACAATGAGCAGTTCTTC.

This clonotype was detected many times. The chain has TRBV27 and TRBJ2-5; 8 bases line up with TRBD1. This CDR3 has 15 residues. The V gene end was trimmed by 5 bases and the J gene end by 5 bases; junction bases not matched to a gene: 10. Per the germline V gene, CDR1 is MNHEY and CDR2 is SMNVEV (reference sequence). Here the CDR3 reads CASSATGGPRETQYF. The DNA for the CDR3 is TGTGCCAGCAGTGCCACAGGGGGACCAAGGGAGACCCAGTACTTC.

This clonotype was seen at least ten times. This chain uses TRBV6-5 with TRBJ2-3; D uncertain. Trimming pared 5 bases from V and 0 bases from J, leaving 18 bases between. Germline V gene data show CDR1 as MNHEY and CDR2 as SVGAGI. The CDR3 has 17 residues. The CDR3 DNA is TGTGCCAGCAGTCCCACCACTGATAGCCCGAGCACAGATACGCAGTATTTT. Protein sequence: CASSPTTDSPSTDTQYF.